This is a list of T cell receptor beta chains from one sample in a study of blood T cell repertoires in COVID-19. Some clones are missing from TCRdb's copy, which holds only in-frame ones; the method was immunoSEQ multiplex PCR. The sample lists 350,000 to 450,000 clones, roughly 90% occurring once. The sequenced material came from PBMCs or T cells enriched from blood (not recorded which). The receptors were sampled from a young woman who had been exposed to COVID-19. CDR3s include the opening cysteine and the closing phenylalanine or tryptophan. D genes are given only for firm matches. The size field is filled for only some rows; it gives once, few, many or a size class.

>TRBV7-9|few|TRBD1|TRBJ2-7
CASSPRTGQKNTYEQYF
TGTGCCAGCAGCCCCCGTACGGGACAGAAGAATACCTACGAGCAGTACTTC
>TRBV6-4|-|-|TRBJ1-2
CASSPDYSGSEGGYTF
TGTGCCAGCAGCCCGGATTACTCGGGATCAGAGGGAGGCTACACCTTC
>TRBV19|-|TRBD1|TRBJ1-4
CASSTRPGQGYEKLFF
TGTGCCAGTAGCACTCGCCCGGGACAGGGGTACGAAAAACTGTTTTTT
>TRBV30|once|TRBD1|TRBJ2-5
CAWSVKDRGQETQYF
TGTGCCTGGAGTGTTAAGGACAGGGGTCAAGAGACCCAGTACTTC
>TRBV5-5|-|-|TRBJ2-7
CASSLASPLEGPYEQYF
TGTGCCAGCAGCTTGGCCTCTCCCCTGGAGGGACCCTACGAGCAGTACTTC
>TRBV6-5|-|TRBD1|TRBJ2-7
CASSYSNRGSYEQYF
TGTGCCAGCAGTTACTCAAACAGGGGCTCATACGAGCAGTACTTC
>TRBV6-1|-|TRBD2|TRBJ2-7
CASSVLAGDSSYEQYF
TGTGCCAGCAGTGTATTAGCGGGGGATAGCTCCTACGAGCAGTACTTC
>TRBV13|-|TRBD1|TRBJ1-2
CASSTQTGPRVDYTF
TGTGCCAGCAGCACCCAGACAGGGCCAAGAGTGGACTACACCTTC
>TRBV12-3/TRBV12-4|-|-|TRBJ2-7
CASRETSYEQYF
TGTGCCAGCAGGGAGACTAGCTACGAGCAGTACTTC
>TRBV4-1|-|-|TRBJ2-1
CASSQGRSNNEQFF
TGCGCCAGCAGCCAAGGGCGGAGTAACAATGAGCAGTTCTTC
>TRBV11-2|once|TRBD2|TRBJ2-5
CASSLEAGGYRGAQYF
TGTGCCAGCAGCTTAGAAGCGGGGGGTTATAGAGGGGCCCAGTACTTC
>TRBV29-1|-|TRBD1|TRBJ1-1
CSAGTGRNTEAFF
TGCAGCGCCGGGACAGGGAGGAACACTGAAGCTTTCTTT
>TRBV28|-|-|TRBJ2-2
CASSLVGAPDTGELFF
TGTGCCAGCAGTTTGGTAGGGGCGCCGGACACCGGGGAGCTGTTTTTT
>TRBV11-2|few|TRBD1|TRBJ1-2
CASSLGRAPDRAYGYTF
TGTGCCAGCAGCTTAGGCCGGGCCCCCGACAGGGCTTATGGCTACACCTTC
>TRBV4-1|-|-|TRBJ1-6
CASSHALTAGSYNSPLHF
TGCGCCAGCAGCCACGCCCTGACAGCTGGCTCCTATAATTCACCCCTCCACTTT
>TRBV2|-|TRBD1|TRBJ1-2
CASRGQGTNYGYTF
TGTGCCAGCAGGGGACAGGGTACTAACTATGGCTACACCTTC
>TRBV6-4|once|-|TRBJ2-1
CASSDGAVSYNEQFF
TGTGCCAGCAGTGACGGGGCAGTGTCCTACAATGAGCAGTTCTTC
>TRBV3-1/TRBV3-2|-|TRBD2|TRBJ2-7
CASTTVGGEQYF
TGTGCCAGCACCACAGTGGGAGGGGAGCAGTACTTC
>TRBV29-1|-|TRBD2|TRBJ2-7
CSAGTSGSTGGHYEQYF
TGCAGCGCCGGGACTAGCGGGAGTACTGGAGGGCACTACGAGCAGTACTTC
>TRBV6-5|once|-|TRBJ2-3
CASRRWESTDTQYF
TGTGCCAGCAGACGGTGGGAGAGCACAGATACGCAGTATTTT
>TRBV5-4|-|TRBD1|TRBJ1-2
CASSLDRGYGYTF
TGTGCCAGCAGCCTTGACAGGGGCTATGGCTACACCTTC
>TRBV28|-|TRBD1|TRBJ2-2
CASSFSGGGYVPGELFF
TGTGCCAGCAGTTTTTCAGGGGGCGGGTACGTCCCCGGGGAGCTGTTTTTT
>TRBV6-5|-|-|TRBJ2-3
CASTPYTDTQYF
TGTGCCAGCACTCCGTACACAGATACGCAGTATTTT
>TRBV5-1|-|-|TRBJ1-3
CASSLQVSGNTIYF
TGCGCCAGCAGCTTACAGGTCTCTGGAAACACCATATATTTT
>TRBV3-1/TRBV3-2|-|TRBD1|TRBJ1-1
CASSLGTGTEAFF
TGTGCCAGCAGCCTAGGGACAGGGACTGAAGCTTTCTTT
>TRBV21-1|-|-|TRBJ2-3
CASSKSTRTDTQYF
TGTGCCAGCAGCAAATCGACACGCACAGATACGCAGTATTTT
>TRBV6-4|-|-|TRBJ1-5
CASSDGTAGQPQHF
TGTGCCAGCAGTGACGGGACCGCGGGACAGCCCCAGCATTTT
>TRBV9|-|TRBD1|TRBJ1-4
CASSPADRGLNEKLFF
TGTGCCAGCAGCCCCGCGGACAGGGGGTTAAATGAAAAACTGTTTTTT
>TRBV2|once|-|TRBJ2-1
CASVHGNSGDNEQFF
TGTGCCAGCGTACACGGTAATAGCGGAGACAATGAGCAGTTCTTC
>TRBV29-1|-|-|TRBJ2-7
CSVAPGGSGPYEQYF
TGCAGCGTTGCACCTGGCGGGTCAGGACCCTACGAGCAGTACTTC
>TRBV6-2/TRBV6-3|-|-|TRBJ1-6
CASSYPSEDSSAWRENSPLHF
TGTGCCAGCAGTTATCCCAGTGAAGATAGTTCGGCATGGCGGGAAAATTCACCCCTCCACTTT
>TRBV5-4|-|-|TRBJ2-5
CASSLYMPGEETQYF
TGTGCCAGCAGCTTATACATGCCAGGGGAAGAGACCCAGTACTTC
>TRBV5-5|-|TRBD2|TRBJ2-7
CASSPRSGDEQYF
TGTGCCAGCAGCCCTCGTAGCGGGGACGAGCAGTACTTC
>TRBV27|once|-|TRBJ1-1
CASSLTGKRGTEAFF
TGTGCCAGCAGTTTAACAGGGAAGAGGGGTACTGAAGCTTTCTTT
>TRBV7-8|-|TRBD2|TRBJ2-5
CASSPGGVLQETQYF
TGTGCCAGCAGCCCCGGGGGGGTCCTACAAGAGACCCAGTACTTC
>TRBV18|-|-|TRBJ2-1
CASSPPRQGLENEQFF
TGTGCCAGCTCACCACCTCGACAGGGACTAGAAAATGAGCAGTTCTTC
>TRBV11-3|-|-|TRBJ2-1
CASSLRTGGRVRNSYNEQFF
TGTGCCAGCAGCTTACGGACGGGGGGCCGGGTTCGGAACTCCTACAATGAGCAGTTCTTC
>TRBV10-1|-|TRBD2|TRBJ2-1
CASSGRLAGNYNEQFF
TGCGCCAGCAGTGGCCGGCTAGCGGGAAACTACAATGAGCAGTTCTTC
>TRBV7-9|-|TRBD1|TRBJ2-7
CASSPRQGNYEQYF
TGTGCCAGCAGCCCTAGACAGGGGAACTACGAGCAGTACTTC
>TRBV6-5|-|-|TRBJ2-1
CASSLSPSSYNEQFF
TGTGCCAGCAGCCTGTCCCCGAGCTCCTACAATGAGCAGTTCTTC
>TRBV5-1|-|TRBD2|TRBJ2-1
CASSLTSGGQSEQFF
TGCGCCAGCAGCTTGACTAGCGGGGGGCAGAGTGAGCAGTTCTTC
>TRBV4-1|-|TRBD2|TRBJ2-7
CASSQGLAGVGEQYF
TGCGCCAGCAGCCAAGGTTTAGCGGGAGTCGGCGAGCAGTACTTC
>TRBV6-5|-|-|TRBJ2-2
CASSYAGPGDTGELFF
TGTGCCAGCAGTTACGCTGGTCCAGGGGACACCGGGGAGCTGTTTTTT
>TRBV19|-|TRBD2|TRBJ2-6
CASHLAGISGANVLTF
TGTGCCAGCCACTTAGCGGGGATCTCTGGGGCCAACGTCCTGACTTTC
>TRBV28|-|-|TRBJ1-4
CASSPRRATNEKLFF
TGTGCCAGCAGTCCCAGGCGGGCAACTAATGAAAAACTGTTTTTT
>TRBV2|once|-|TRBJ2-7
CARTRRDTTSYEQYF
TGTGCCAGAACCAGACGGGACACTACCTCCTACGAGCAGTACTTC
>TRBV10-2|-|TRBD2|TRBJ2-5
CASRRDSGRAWETQYF
TGCGCCAGCAGGAGGGATAGCGGGAGGGCCTGGGAGACCCAGTACTTC
>TRBV28|-|TRBD1|TRBJ1-6
CASSLFQGETYNSPLHF
TGTGCCAGCAGTTTATTCCAGGGGGAAACCTATAATTCACCCCTCCACTTT
>TRBV7-2|once|TRBD2|TRBJ2-1
CASSPGLAYNEQFF
TGTGCCAGCAGCCCGGGACTAGCTTACAATGAGCAGTTCTTC
>TRBV28|few|-|TRBJ1-1
CASSFPGGTEAFF
TGTGCCAGCAGTTTCCCGGGGGGAACTGAAGCTTTCTTT